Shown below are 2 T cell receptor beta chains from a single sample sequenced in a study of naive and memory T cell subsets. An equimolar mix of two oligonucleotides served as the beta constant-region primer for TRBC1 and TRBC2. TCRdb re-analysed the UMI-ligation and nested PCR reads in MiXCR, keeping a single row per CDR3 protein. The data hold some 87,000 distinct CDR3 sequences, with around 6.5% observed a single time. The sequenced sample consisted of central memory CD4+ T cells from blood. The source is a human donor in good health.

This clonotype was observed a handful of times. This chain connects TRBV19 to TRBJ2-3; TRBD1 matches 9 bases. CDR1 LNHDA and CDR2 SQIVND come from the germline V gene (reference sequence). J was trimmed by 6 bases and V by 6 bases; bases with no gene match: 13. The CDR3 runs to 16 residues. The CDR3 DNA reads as TGTGCCAGTAGAGGGACAGGGTTTTTTATTCAGGATACGCAGTATTTT. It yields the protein CASRGTGFFIQDTQYF.

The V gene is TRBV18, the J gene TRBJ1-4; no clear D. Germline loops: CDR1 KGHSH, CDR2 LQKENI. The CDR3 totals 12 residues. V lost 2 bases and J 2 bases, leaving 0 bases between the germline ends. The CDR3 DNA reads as TGTGCCAGCTCACCAACTAATGAAAAACTGTTTTTT. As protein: CASSPTNEKLFF.